One and the same sample provided the 31 T cell receptor beta chains below, sequenced in a study of blood T cell repertoires in COVID-19. This table comes from immunoSEQ multiplex PCR, and its TCRdb copy is limited to in-frame clones, with some not included. The repertoire holds roughly 250,000 clones, with nearly 90% as singletons. The sample was peripheral blood. Source of these receptors: a woman in her thirties with acute or convalescent COVID-19.

The chain joins TRBV19 to TRBJ1-1, with TRBD1 matching over 7 bases. CDR3 size: 15 residues. V dropped 3 bases and J dropped 1; count of bases not matched to a gene: 5. Germline V gives CDR1 LNHDA, CDR2 SQIVND (reference sequence). The DNA of the CDR3 is TGTGCCAGTAGTATTGACAGGGTCCAGAACACTGAAGCTTTCTTT. It codes for CASSIDRVQNTEAFF.

This clone was seen only once. CDR3: CASSYSLASNQPQHF. In DNA, the CDR3 is TGTGCCAGCAGTTACTCGCTTGCGAGCAATCAGCCCCAGCATTTT. J is TRBJ1-5 and V is TRBV6-2 or TRBV6-3; D is undetermined. Germline CDR1 and CDR2: MNHEY and SVGEGT. V was cut by 0 bases and J by 1 base, with 7 bases left in between. The CDR3 has 15 residues.

This clone has just a few counts. V usage is TRBV4-2 and J usage is TRBJ2-7; 10 bases agree with TRBD2. CDR1 LGHNA and CDR2 YNFKEQ come from the germline V gene. The CDR3 is made up of 19 amino acids. V shed 3 bases and J 1 base; nucleotides not matched to a gene: 15. Written as DNA, the CDR3 is TGTGCCAGCAGCCAGGCCGGGGGTCTAGCGGGAGCTCGGTCCTACGAGCAGTACTTC. Its translation: CASSQAGGLAGARSYEQYF.

The chain couples TRBV29-1 to TRBJ1-2; 9 bases map to TRBD1. Germline V CDR1 and CDR2: SQVTM, ANQGSEA. The CDR3 extends over 15 amino acids. V lost 6 bases and J lost 6; bases outside the gene matches: 14. The DNA for the CDR3 is TGCAGCGTATGGACAGGGGCCTCAACGAGGGATGGCTACACCTTC. It encodes CSVWTGASTRDGYTF.

CDR3 protein: CAGFLAGVGNEQFF. The CDR3 DNA reads as TGTGCCGGGTTCCTGGCGGGAGTAGGCAATGAGCAGTTCTTC. The chain uses TRBV30 and TRBJ2-1; 7 nucleotides match TRBD2. The germline gives CDR1 GTSNPN, CDR2 SVGIG (reference sequence). V gave up 8 bases and J gave up 6 bases; unmatched junction bases: 13. The CDR3 has 14 amino acids. Together with reference TRBV30 and TRBJ2-1, the CDR3 gives the full variable domain: SQTIHQWPATLVQPVGSPLSLECTVEGTSNPNLYWYRQAAGRGLQLLFYSVGIGQISSEVPQNLSASRPQDRQFILSSKKLLLSDSGFYLCAGFLAGVGNEQFFGPGTRLTVL.

The chain links TRBV11-3 to TRBJ2-1; a possible D gene is TRBD1 (6 bases). Trimming left V 5 bases short and J 4 bases short, with 21 bases between. Germline V gene lookup returns CDR1 SGHNT and CDR2 YENEEA. The CDR3 covers 17 residues. This CDR3 is CASSHLPGQAGYNEQFF. Here the CDR3 DNA reads TGTGCCAGCAGCCACCTCCCGGGACAAGCAGGTTACAATGAGCAGTTCTTC.

This clone was seen just once. The rearrangement uses TRBV5-6 and TRBJ1-1, with 8 bases matching TRBD1. V lost 0 bases to trimming and J lost 2 bases; unmatched junction nucleotides: 6. The CDR3 length is 16 residues. The germline gives CDR1 SGHDT, CDR2 YYEEEE. The CDR3 region has the DNA TGTGCCAGCAGCTTGGATCGGACAGGGTATAACACTGAAGCTTTCTTT. This translates into CASSLDRTGYNTEAFF.

The chain is built from TRBV7-8 and TRBJ2-7; TRBD2 matches at 11 bases. The CDR3 length is 19 residues. V gave up 8 bases and J gave up 0 bases; unmatched junction bases: 18. The germline V gene has CDR1 SGHVS and CDR2 FQNEAQ. The CDR3 DNA reads TGTGCCAGCTCCACAGGGCTGTCTAGCGGGAGGCCGAGCTCCTACGAGCAGTACTTC. This codes for CASSTGLSSGRPSSYEQYF. The whole variable domain, filled in from reference TRBV7-8 and TRBJ2-7, reads GAGVSQSPRYKVAKRGQDVALRCDPISGHVSLFWYQQALGQGPEFLTYFQNEAQLDKSGLPSDRFFAERPEGSVSTLKIQRTQQEDSAVYLCASSTGLSSGRPSSYEQYFGPGTRLTVT.

The chain employs TRBV27 and TRBJ1-5; 8 nucleotides line up with TRBD1. Trimming took 8 bases from V and 9 from J; bases not matched to a gene: 6. Germline V gene lookup returns CDR1 MNHEY and CDR2 SMNVEV (reference sequence). The CDR3 is 12 residues long. The CDR3 bases are TGTGCCAGCGGGACAGGCTATGGGCCCCAGCATTTT. Its protein product is CASGTGYGPQHF.

This clone appeared once. V usage is TRBV4-2 and J usage is TRBJ2-3; D unresolved. CDR3 length: 17 residues. From germline, CDR1 is LGHNA and CDR2 YNFKEQ. The V and J ends lost 0 bases and 3 bases respectively, with 16 bases between them. CDR3 DNA sequence: TGTGCCAGCAGCCAAGATAGCCAGCGTGTCGTTACAGATACGCAGTATTTT. As protein: CASSQDSQRVVTDTQYF.

The rearrangement joins TRBV9 to TRBJ1-6; tentatively, D is TRBD1 (6 bases). The CDR3 totals 16 residues. The V and J ends lost 0 bases and 2 bases respectively, with 9 bases between them. Per the germline V gene, CDR1 is SGDLS and CDR2 is YYNGEE. In DNA form, the CDR3 reads TGTGCCAGCAGCGTAGCACAGGGCCCCTATAATTCACCCCTCCACTTT. It codes for CASSVAQGPYNSPLHF.

The chain links TRBV6-5 to TRBJ1-2; D call uncertain. This CDR3 has 14 residues. The V and J ends lost 0 bases and 2 bases respectively, with 7 bases between them. Germline V gene sequence: CDR1 MNHEY, CDR2 SVGAGI. The chain's CDR3 is CASSYSSVNYGYTF. The CDR3 DNA sequence: TGTGCCAGCAGTTACTCGTCTGTAAACTATGGCTACACCTTC.

In this sample, this clone turned up once. The genes are TRBV5-1 and TRBJ1-2; D unclear. The CDR3 spans 14 residues. V lost 0 bases, J lost 2 bases, and 8 bases lay in between. Germline V gene data show CDR1 as SGHRS and CDR2 as YFSETQ. The CDR3: CASSLGAVNYGYTF. CDR3 DNA sequence: TGCGCCAGCAGCTTGGGCGCGGTAAACTATGGCTACACCTTC.

The chain links TRBV12-3 or TRBV12-4 to TRBJ2-4; the match to TRBD1 covers 8 bases. The CDR3 has 13 residues. Unmatched junction bases numbered 5, after V lost 7 bases and J lost 6 bases. The CDR3 region is CASTLGQANIQYF. CDR3 DNA: TGTGCCAGCACCTTGGGACAGGCAAACATTCAGTACTTC.

The gene calls are TRBV30 and TRBJ1-1; D unclear. CDR3 length: 13 residues. V was pared by 4 bases and J by 8 bases, with 17 bases between. Germline values: CDR1 GTSNPN, CDR2 SVGIG (reference sequence). The chain's CDR3 is CAWIAVGSREAFF. The CDR3 nucleotides read TGTGCCTGGATTGCCGTGGGCAGCCGAGAAGCTTTCTTT.

The rearrangement uses TRBV7-9 and TRBJ2-1; the match to TRBD2 covers 9 bases. There are 16 residues in the CDR3. From germline, CDR1 is SEHNR and CDR2 FQNEAQ (reference sequence). V lost 4 bases, J lost 2 bases, and 6 bases stayed unmatched. CDR3 amino acids: CASSSTSGSTYNEQFF. DNA for the CDR3: TGTGCCAGCAGCTCGACTAGCGGATCCACCTACAATGAGCAGTTCTTC.

The gene calls are TRBV7-9 and TRBJ2-5; the match to TRBD2 covers 12 bases. CDR1 and CDR2 (germline): SEHNR, FQNEAQ (reference sequence). This CDR3 contains 19 residues. V dropped 1 base and J dropped 4; count of bases not matched to a gene: 13. The CDR3 bases are TGTGCCAGCAGCTTAGTTAGGGGACTAGCGGGTTCGGTAGGAGAGACCCAGTACTTC. As protein: CASSLVRGLAGSVGETQYF. The full variable domain, its missing parts supplied by reference TRBV7-9 and TRBJ2-5, is DTGVSQNPRHKITKRGQNVTFRCDPISEHNRLYWYRQTLGQGPEFLTYFQNEAQLEKSRLLSDRFSAERPKGSFSTLEIQRTEQGDSAMYLCASSLVRGLAGSVGETQYFGPGTRLLVL.

V usage is TRBV12-3 or TRBV12-4 and J usage is TRBJ2-1, with D hard to call. The CDR3 totals 11 residues. Trimming removed 3 bases at V and 10 bases at J, with 7 bases between. The CDR3, as DNA: TGTGCCAGCAGTTTCAGTTGGGAGCAGTTCTTC. Translation gives CASSFSWEQFF.

The rearrangement joins TRBV9 to TRBJ2-5; TRBD2 matches at 14 bases. V lost 3 bases to trimming and J lost 1 base; unmatched junction nucleotides: 5. The CDR3 runs 17 residues. Germline values: CDR1 SGDLS, CDR2 YYNGEE. The CDR3 DNA reads TGTGCCAGCAGCGCGGGACTAGCGGGAGAGACCCAAGAGACCCAGTACTTC. Its protein product is CASSAGLAGETQETQYF.

This clone has a handful of counts. The gene calls are TRBV14 and TRBJ2-7; D is uncertain. The V and J ends lost 1 base and 2 bases respectively, with 9 bases between them. The CDR3 consists of 14 residues. CDR1 is SGHDN and CDR2 is FVKESK in the germline V gene. The CDR3, as DNA: TGTGCCAGCAGCCAAGCTGGCGGTACCTACGAGCAGTACTTC. It translates to CASSQAGGTYEQYF.

The CDR3 DNA is TGTGCCAGCAGTTTAGGCAGGGGGCGCGAGCAGTACTTC. Protein: CASSLGRGREQYF. V gene TRBV27 combines with J gene TRBJ2-7, with TRBD1 matching 8 bases. Germline assignment: CDR1 MNHEY and CDR2 SMNVEV (reference sequence). V trimming: 2 bases; J trimming: 6 bases; junction bases outside the gene matches: 3. The CDR3 is 13 residues long.

V usage is TRBV11-2 and J usage is TRBJ2-3; 9 nucleotides agree with TRBD2. This CDR3 contains 19 residues. Germline V gene lookup returns CDR1 SGHAT and CDR2 FQNNGV. The V segment lost 2 bases and the J segment 2 bases; nucleotides outside the gene matches: 14. Here the CDR3 reads CASSLTLGLANIFTDTQYF. The CDR3 bases are TGTGCCAGCAGCTTAACCTTAGGACTAGCGAATATATTCACAGATACGCAGTATTTT.

The CDR3 reads CAWSVRPSGRRYNEQFF. Written as DNA, the CDR3 is TGTGCCTGGAGTGTACGTCCTAGCGGGAGGCGTTACAATGAGCAGTTCTTC. The chain joins TRBV30 to TRBJ2-1, with 11 positions matching TRBD2. Unmatched junction bases numbered 8, after V lost 0 bases and J lost 4 bases. Per germline, CDR1 GTSNPN and CDR2 SVGIG (reference sequence). The CDR3 is 17 amino acids. The variable domain in full, completed from reference TRBV30 and TRBJ2-1, reads SQTIHQWPATLVQPVGSPLSLECTVEGTSNPNLYWYRQAAGRGLQLLFYSVGIGQISSEVPQNLSASRPQDRQFILSSKKLLLSDSGFYLCAWSVRPSGRRYNEQFFGPGTRLTVL.

The gene calls are TRBV19 and TRBJ2-7; D might be TRBD1 (5 bases). V was pared by 9 bases and J by 6 bases, with 12 bases between. Germline V CDR1 and CDR2: LNHDA, SQIVND (reference sequence). The CDR3 is made up of 11 amino acids. The CDR3 loop reads CASQGGLEQYF. In nucleotides, the CDR3 is TGTGCCAGCCAGGGTGGGCTCGAGCAGTACTTC.

V gene TRBV10-3 combines with J gene TRBJ2-7, with 13 bases that match TRBD2. The CDR3 spans 15 residues. V trimming: 4 bases; J trimming: 5 bases; junction bases outside the gene matches: 5. Per the germline V gene, CDR1 is ENHRY and CDR2 is SYGVKD. CDR3 sequence reads: CAISVSTSGRNEQYF. CDR3 nucleotides: TGTGCCATCAGTGTATCGACTAGCGGGAGGAACGAGCAGTACTTC.

This clone was detected only once. The DNA for the CDR3 is TGTGCCAGCCAAGGGGCGGTGGATGTCTCCTACAATGAGCAGTTCTTC. Its translation is CASQGAVDVSYNEQFF. This chain connects TRBV19 to TRBJ2-1; D possibly corresponds to TRBD1 (5 bases). The CDR3 loop spans 16 amino acids. Per the germline V gene, CDR1 is LNHDA and CDR2 is SQIVND (reference sequence). V gave up 9 bases and J gave up 0 bases, with 18 bases separating them.

The CDR3 protein is CASSFLGRSHTDTQYF. CDR3 coding DNA: TGTGCCAGCAGCTTTCTCGGGAGGTCCCACACAGATACGCAGTATTTT. The V and J genes are TRBV11-2 and TRBJ2-3, with 7 nucleotides matching TRBD2. The V segment lost 3 bases and the J segment 2 bases; nucleotides outside the gene matches: 8. CDR3 length: 16 amino acids. CDR1 SGHAT and CDR2 FQNNGV come from the germline V gene.

The chain has TRBV19 and TRBJ2-1, with D perhaps matching TRBD1 (6 bases). The germline gives CDR1 LNHDA, CDR2 SQIVND (reference sequence). The CDR3 runs 14 residues. V shed 5 bases and J shed 5 bases, with 13 bases lying between them. The DNA for the CDR3 is TGTGCCAGTAGTGATCATAACAGGGACAATGAGCAGTTCTTC. Its translation is CASSDHNRDNEQFF.

This sequence joins TRBV6-5 and TRBJ1-1, with TRBD1 matching 8 bases. Germline V lookup: CDR1 MNHEY, CDR2 SVGAGI. V gave up 6 bases and J gave up 5 bases; unmatched junction bases: 8. There are 14 residues in the CDR3. CDR3 nucleotide sequence: TGTGCCAGCAGACCCGGACAGGGCTGGACTGAAGCTTTCTTT. It yields the protein CASRPGQGWTEAFF.

The chain joins TRBV7-9 to TRBJ1-2, with 9 bases identical to TRBD1. The V segment lost 2 bases and the J segment 7 bases; nucleotides outside the gene matches: 8. In germline, CDR1 is SEHNR, CDR2 FQNEAQ (reference sequence). The CDR3 sequence is 15 residues long. CDR3 sequence (DNA): TGTGCCAGCAGCTTAAAATTGGGACAGGGCGGTGGCTACACCTTC. This gives the protein CASSLKLGQGGGYTF. The whole variable domain, filled in from reference TRBV7-9 and TRBJ1-2, reads DTGVSQNPRHKITKRGQNVTFRCDPISEHNRLYWYRQTLGQGPEFLTYFQNEAQLEKSRLLSDRFSAERPKGSFSTLEIQRTEQGDSAMYLCASSLKLGQGGGYTFGSGTRLTVV.

The table lists this clone with a few counts. This chain joins TRBV4-2 and TRBJ2-7, with a tentative D call TRBD2 (5 bases). V lost 0 bases and J 2 bases, leaving 11 bases between the germline ends. This CDR3 comprises 15 residues. Per germline, CDR1 LGHNA and CDR2 YNFKEQ. CDR3 DNA: TGTGCCAGCAGCCAAGACGAAAGCGGACCCTACGAGCAGTACTTC. This sequence encodes CASSQDESGPYEQYF.